The present T cell receptor (beta chain) was sequenced within a study of shared clonotypes between healthy human individuals (dated by TCRdb to 2019 to 2021). In terms of the full investigation: The cohort included three men and two women between 18 and 49 years of age. The study deeply sequenced blood TCR repertoires of five healthy adults to estimate repertoire size and the extent of clonotype sharing between individuals. To increase sequencing depth and limit assay-specific biases, different laboratories used diverse techniques to prepare libraries and sequence TCR repertoires. Leukapheresis yielded between about 0.8 and 9.5 billion PBMCs per donor.

Relative to germline, V is 5 bases shorter and J is 5 bases shorter, with 12 bases between their ends. The germline V gene yields SGHVS for CDR1 and FQNEAQ for CDR2. Including cysteine and phenylalanine, the CDR3 has 13 amino acids. The CDR3 DNA has 39 bases and is translated from base 1. The donors were healthy, HIV-negative adults who had no recently reported acute infections or vaccinations. Every donor was a Caucasian adult residing in Nashville, Tennessee, USA. For unsorted samples, 80 million to 100 million PBMCs were counted, and genomic DNA was extracted using the QIAamp DNA Blood Mini kit. After blood collection by leukapheresis, PBMCs were isolated using Ficoll-Histopaque density gradient centrifugation and then cryopreserved in the vapor phase of liquid nitrogen. Results the study describes overall, beyond this receptor: Pairwise subsampling indicated that sequencing depth was expected to affect the degree of clonotype sharing among donors. The small number of donors limited the genetic and exposure-history diversity represented. Sampling was limited to blood, and TCR repertoires in tissue likely differ from TCR repertoires in blood.

A note on this clone: Its target antigen remains unknown. Per-base quality was not reported, and no clone a single base away is much larger than it.

TCR CDR3 regions were amplified from genomic DNA by multiplex PCR using the deep immunoSEQ assay. Extracted genomic DNA from each cell subset was spread evenly across all wells of several immunoSEQ 96-well plates, with each plate serving as a replicate. For unsorted PBMC, about 300 ng genomic DNA, equal to approximately 30,000 T cell genomes, was loaded into each replicate PCR. Ten immunoSEQ deep assay plates were used to sequence unsorted PBMC genomic DNA. The purified libraries were quantified using a Qubit 3.0 fluorometer, sized with a Bioanalyzer 2100, and then quantified again using the KAPA Library Quantification kit. Every immunoSEQ 96-well plate was sequenced on a dedicated single-read 150-cycle Illumina NextSeq 550 flow cell. Per the source publication's procedure: Because the immunoSEQ output included only junctional sequences and no quality scores, the filtering could not be the same as the filtering used for full-length reads. To assign V/J genes and CDR3, sequences were annotated using PyIR, a Python wrapper for IgBLAST v1.9, with IMGT germline references. Reads with weak V/J assignments (E-value above 1e-6), missing CDR3, stop codons, out-of-frame junctions, or ambiguous translated residues were removed. A V3J clonotype was defined by an identical inferred V gene, J gene, and CDR3 amino acid sequence. Percentage overlap between repertoires was calculated by dividing the number of shared unique clonotypes by the size of the smaller repertoire. Repertoire richness was assessed with RTK rarefaction, the Chao1 estimator, and Recon v2.1 estimates of unobserved clonotypes. This immuneACCESS table, as held by TCRdb, lists in-frame sequences with V and J called but not all clones. Of the missing ones, under half trace to an unresolved V gene in checked studies; the others have no known cause. D and trimming come from the DNA, and the V and J calls and clone size come from that table. The sample table holds 400,000 to 600,000 clones, of which 70% to 80% were seen once. In total, the top ten clones hold 13% of the sample.

Sequenced input: PBMCs. The clonotype was recovered from a woman between 35 and 50 years old in good health. Some clones in this sample may be carry-over from other donors' samples. This sequence uses TRBV7-8 and TRBJ2-5; there is no confident call for the D gene. Here is the DNA: TGTGCCAGCAGCCCATTCCTCCCGGAGACCCAGTACTTC. This translates into CASSPFLPETQYF.